This T cell receptor beta chain was recorded in a study of shared clonotypes between healthy human individuals. Study overall: In total, the donors were a couple of women and a few men aged 18 to 49. Plates per donor: three CD4 naive, three CD4 memory, two CD8 naive, one CD8 memory. Study-level results: Clonotype sharing across several donors was observed for around 5% of naive CD4 clonotypes. Large sequencing depth failed to make sorted-subset sequencing complete, rarefaction showed.

Sequencing used immunoSEQ multiplex PCR; TCRdb keeps in-frame clones, though not all of them. The table shows millions of clones, with approximately 95% occurring only once. This CDR3 is 16 amino acids long. Germline V gives CDR1 MDHEN, CDR2 SYDVKM. Trimming left V 5 bases short and J 0 bases short, with 16 bases between. With regard to this clone: Antigen specificity is unknown.

The specimen was naive CD4+ T cells from PBMCs. Subset specified: CD45RA+ positively selected. The source is a man between 18 and 29 years old in good health. Some clones in this sample may be carry-over from other donors' samples. The chain has TRBV28 and TRBJ1-2; weak D call: TRBD1 (6 bases). CDR3 DNA sequence: TGTGCCAGCAGTACATCCCCCGGACAGTCTAACTATGGCTACACCTTC. This sequence encodes CASSTSPGQSNYGYTF.